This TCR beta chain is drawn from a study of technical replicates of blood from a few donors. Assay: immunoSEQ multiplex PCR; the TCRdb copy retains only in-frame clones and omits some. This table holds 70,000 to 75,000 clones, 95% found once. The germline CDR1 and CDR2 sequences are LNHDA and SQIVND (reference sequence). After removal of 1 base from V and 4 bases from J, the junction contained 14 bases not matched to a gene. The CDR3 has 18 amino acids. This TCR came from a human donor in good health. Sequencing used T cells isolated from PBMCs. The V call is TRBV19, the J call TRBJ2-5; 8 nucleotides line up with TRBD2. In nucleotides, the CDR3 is TGTGCCAGTAGTATAGGTCCCCCCCCGGGACTAGAGAGAGAGACCCAGTACTTC. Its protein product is CASSIGPPPGLERETQYF.